The 29 T cell receptor beta chains below come from one sample, sequenced in a study of T cells in localized non-small cell lung cancer (dated by TCRdb to about 2020). The receptor library was made with the immunoSEQ multiplex PCR assay. The table was pulled from immuneACCESS by TCRdb, which kept in-frame rearrangements only. Such tables lose some clones; where checked, under half of the loss comes from unresolved V genes, and the rest has no known cause. A total of more than 45,000 clones appear in this sample, 60% to 80% of them only once. In total, the top ten clones hold roughly 17% of the sample. Here the sequenced sample was peripheral blood, taken before any cancer treatment. Source of these receptors: a man aged 35-75 years with stage I squamous cell lung carcinoma.

The chain carries TRBV23-1 and TRBJ1-3; no firm D call. TRBV23-1 is marked as an open reading frame, function uncertain. The CDR3 consists of 18 residues. Trimming cost V 7 bases and J 4 bases, with 26 bases left between them. The CDR3 region is CASTPGLDFKPGGNTIYF. Written as DNA, the CDR3 is TGCGCCAGCACTCCGGGCCTAGATTTCAAACCAGGAGGAAACACCATATATTTT.

The chain employs TRBV18 and TRBJ2-3; TRBD2 matches at 7 bases. V lost 6 bases, J lost 3 bases, and 9 bases stayed unmatched. Germline CDR1 KGHSH, CDR2 LQKENI. The CDR3 has 15 amino acids. This CDR3 is CASSLIGGLTDTQYF. The CDR3 DNA sequence: TGTGCCAGCTCCCTTATCGGGGGGTTAACAGATACGCAGTATTTT. The variable domain in full, with the rest retrieved from reference TRBV18 and TRBJ2-3, is NAGVMQNPRHLVRRRGQEARLRCSPMKGHSHVYWYRQLPEEGLKFMVYLQKENIIDESGMPKERFSAEFPKEGPSILRIQQVVRGDSAAYFCASSLIGGLTDTQYFGPGTRLTVL.

The CDR3 sequence: CASSLGVRGGAFF. In DNA form, the CDR3 reads TGTGCCAGCAGCCTAGGAGTCAGGGGAGGGGCTTTCTTT. The V gene is TRBV7-2, the J gene TRBJ1-1; TRBD1 is a possible D gene (6 bases). The CDR3 extends over 13 amino acids. CDR1 and CDR2 from the germline V gene are SGHTA and FQGNSA. Trimming took 5 bases from V and 11 from J, leaving 18 bases between them. Full variable domain (remainder filled in from reference TRBV7-2 and TRBJ1-1): GAGVSQSPSNKVTEKGKDVELRCDPISGHTALYWYRQSLGQGLEFLIYFQGNSAPDKSGLPSDRFSAERTGGSVSTLTIQRTQQEDSAVYLCASSLGVRGGAFFGQGTRLTVV.

The chain carries TRBV4-3 and TRBJ2-2, with D uncertain. The germline V gene encodes CDR1 LGHNA and CDR2 YSLEER. V shed 5 bases and J shed 6 bases, with 13 bases lying between them. This CDR3 is built from 14 residues. CDR3 DNA sequence: TGCGCCAGCAGCGATCACAATGGTCCCGGGGAGCTGTTTTTT. Translated, it gives CASSDHNGPGELFF.

In DNA form, the CDR3 reads TGCGCCAGCAGCCTCACAAGCGCAGGGATACAAGAGACCCAGTACTTC. Protein product: CASSLTSAGIQETQYF. The V call is TRBV5-1, the J call TRBJ2-5, with D perhaps matching TRBD1 (5 bases). CDR1 is SGHRS and CDR2 is YFSETQ in the germline V gene. CDR3 length: 16 residues. The V gene lost 4 bases and the J gene lost 2 bases, with 18 bases spanning the gap.

A few counts support this clone. The genes are TRBV19 and TRBJ1-6; no firm D call. The CDR3 consists of 14 residues. Trimming shortened V by 6 bases and J by 3 bases, and 9 bases separated the two germline ends. Per the germline V gene, CDR1 is LNHDA and CDR2 is SQIVND (reference sequence). CDR3 DNA: TGTGCCAGTAGGGTTGCCGTCTATAATTCACCCCTCCACTTT. This encodes CASRVAVYNSPLHF.

The V call is TRBV7-6, the J call TRBJ2-2; D is ambiguous. The CDR3 extends over 14 amino acids. Trimming left V 0 bases short and J 1 base short, with 3 bases between. Germline CDR1 reads SGHVS; CDR2 reads FNYEAQ. CDR3 protein: CASSLAGNTGELFF. The CDR3 region has the DNA TGTGCCAGCAGCTTAGCTGGGAACACCGGGGAGCTGTTTTTT.

The chain links TRBV9 to TRBJ2-7; D gene unclear. This CDR3 spans 15 amino acids. Germline loops: CDR1 SGDLS, CDR2 YYNGEE. V gave up 3 bases and J gave up 5 bases, with 18 bases separating them. CDR3 DNA sequence: TGTGCCAGCAGCGCTGGTTCAGTAAATATAGACGAGCAGTACTTC. Residues: CASSAGSVNIDEQYF.

The chain couples TRBV7-9 to TRBJ2-5; no clear D gene. The V gene's germline CDR1 is SEHNR and CDR2 FQNEAQ (reference sequence). The length of the CDR3 is 15 residues. V dropped 5 bases and J dropped 5 bases, with 18 bases sitting between them. The CDR3 protein is CASSQDLVSEETQYF. DNA for the CDR3: TGTGCCAGCAGCCAAGATCTTGTTTCAGAGGAGACCCAGTACTTC.

The V call is TRBV7-2, the J call TRBJ2-2; 8 nucleotides agree with TRBD2. Germline values: CDR1 SGHTA, CDR2 FQGNSA. V shed 5 bases and J 4 bases; nucleotides not matched to a gene: 9. The CDR3 sequence is 16 residues long. CDR3 sequence: CASSPPGGEATGELFF. In DNA, the CDR3 is TGTGCCAGCAGCCCCCCGGGGGGGGAAGCCACCGGGGAGCTGTTTTTT.

In this sample, this clone turned up once. The chain employs TRBV7-2 and TRBJ1-5; D is unresolved. The CDR3 sequence is 14 residues long. The ends were cut back, 5 bases at V and 2 bases at J, with 10 bases in the middle. The germline CDR1 and CDR2 sequences are SGHTA and FQGNSA. The CDR3 DNA follows: TGTGCCAGCAGCCCTCCTTATGGCAATCAGCCCCAGCATTTT. Encoded protein: CASSPPYGNQPQHF.

By its share, this clone is medium-sized. The CDR3 here is CASSPRQASQETQYF. The CDR3, as DNA: TGTGCCAGCAGCCCTCGACAGGCCTCACAAGAGACCCAGTACTTC. The chain uses TRBV11-2 and TRBJ2-5, with a tentative D call TRBD1 (6 bases). The germline V and J ends were trimmed by 5 bases and 2 bases, with 15 bases remaining between them. CDR3 length equals 15 residues. Germline CDR1 reads SGHAT; CDR2 reads FQNNGV.

The chain carries TRBV7-6 and TRBJ1-5; unclear D gene. The CDR3 is 15 amino acids. V lost 4 bases to trimming and J lost 7 bases, with 17 bases between them. Germline V CDR1 and CDR2: SGHVS, FNYEAQ. The CDR3 bases are TGTGCCAGCAGCTCCGGGCCCCAAGAGGGACAGCCCCAGCATTTT. Translated: CASSSGPQEGQPQHF.

V is TRBV5-1 and J is TRBJ2-3; D perhaps matches TRBD2 (6 bases). The ends were cut back, 0 bases at V and 3 bases at J, with 11 bases in the middle. The length of the CDR3 is 15 residues. Germline CDR1 SGHRS, CDR2 YFSETQ. CDR3 coding DNA: TGCGCCAGCAGCTTGGGTGCTGGGACTACAGATACGCAGTATTTT. Protein sequence: CASSLGAGTTDTQYF.

The chain recombines TRBV29-1 with TRBJ1-2; D perhaps matches TRBD1 (6 bases). V shed 6 bases and J shed 8 bases, with 13 bases lying between them. Germline V gene sequence: CDR1 SQVTM, CDR2 ANQGSEA. The length of the CDR3 is 11 residues. CDR3 sequence: CSVGGQKGYTF. Here the CDR3 DNA reads TGCAGCGTGGGTGGACAGAAAGGCTACACCTTC.

The V gene is TRBV13, the J gene TRBJ2-1, with 7 bases matching TRBD2. This CDR3 has 15 residues. V lost 0 bases to trimming and J lost 2 bases; unmatched junction nucleotides: 1. The germline gives CDR1 PRHDT, CDR2 FYEKMQ (reference sequence). The DNA of the CDR3 is TGTGCCAGCAGCTTAGGGACTAGCACCTACAATGAGCAGTTCTTC. This sequence encodes CASSLGTSTYNEQFF.

V usage is TRBV28 and J usage is TRBJ2-5; TRBD2 agrees at 8 bases. This CDR3 spans 15 amino acids. Germline V gene data show CDR1 as MDHEN and CDR2 as SYDVKM. Unmatched junction bases numbered 7, after V lost 5 bases and J lost 2 bases. CDR3 DNA: TGTGCCAGCAGTGCCCCCGGGGGGGAACAAGAGACCCAGTACTTC. It encodes CASSAPGGEQETQYF.

The J gene is TRBJ2-7, the V gene TRBV6-5; 7 bases are a match to TRBD2. The CDR3 contains 15 residues. Germline loops: CDR1 MNHEY, CDR2 SVGAGI. With V trimmed by 5 bases and J by 3 bases, 10 bases remained unmatched. The chain's CDR3 is CASSPEPSGGYEQYF. In nucleotides, the CDR3 is TGTGCCAGCAGTCCTGAACCTAGCGGAGGCTACGAGCAGTACTTC.

This chain joins TRBV19 and TRBJ1-2, with 7 bases aligning to TRBD1. Germline V gene sequence: CDR1 LNHDA, CDR2 SQIVND (reference sequence). CDR3 length: 14 residues. The V and J ends lost 9 bases and 7 bases, in that order; junction bases with no gene match: 14. The CDR3: CASRGQGGLGGYTF. In DNA, the CDR3 is TGTGCCAGCCGAGGCCAGGGGGGATTGGGTGGCTACACCTTC.

The chain is built from TRBV7-2 and TRBJ1-3; tentative D call: TRBD1 (6 bases). The germline gives CDR1 SGHTA, CDR2 FQGNSA. The CDR3 length is 19 residues. The V end was cut by 5 bases, the J end by 2 bases, with 25 bases between. Here the CDR3 reads CASSRHFGQSVFAGNTIYF. CDR3 nucleotide sequence: TGTGCCAGCAGCCGACACTTTGGACAGTCAGTATTTGCTGGAAACACCATATATTTT.

The chain combines TRBV12-5 with TRBJ1-4; D remains ambiguous. V gave up 0 bases and J gave up 4 bases, with 6 bases separating them. The germline CDR1 and CDR2 sequences are LGHNT and FRNRAP. The length of the CDR3 is 14 residues. The CDR3 DNA reads TGTGCTAGTGGTTTGGTAAGGATTAATGAAAAACTGTTTTTT. This sequence encodes CASGLVRINEKLFF.

This clone occurred many times. The chain recombines TRBV6-1 with TRBJ1-1; 7 bases align to TRBD1. From germline, CDR1 is MNHNS and CDR2 SASEGT. This CDR3 has 15 amino acids. Trimming at V came to 4 bases and at J to 0 bases, leaving 5 bases not matched to a gene. This chain's CDR3 is CASSGDRPMNTEAFF. CDR3 DNA sequence: TGTGCCAGCAGTGGGGACAGACCAATGAACACTGAAGCTTTCTTT.

In DNA, the CDR3 is TGTGCCAGCAGTTTTTCGGGAAGGCAGTCTGGAAACACCATATATTTT. Translation gives CASSFSGRQSGNTIYF. V usage is TRBV27 and J usage is TRBJ1-3; D gene uncertain. Per germline, CDR1 MNHEY and CDR2 SMNVEV (reference sequence). CDR3 length: 16 residues. Trimming stripped 3 bases from V and 1 base from J, with 13 bases between.

The CDR3 region is CASRGVGSGYTF. The CDR3 DNA sequence: TGTGCCAGCAGGGGGGTGGGATCTGGCTACACCTTC. The rearrangement links TRBV2 to TRBJ1-2, with a possible D match to TRBD1 (5 bases). The V gene's germline CDR1 is SNHLY and CDR2 FYNNEI. CDR3 length equals 12 residues. Deletions cut 6 bases from V and 7 bases from J, with 12 bases between.

The V and J genes are TRBV29-1 and TRBJ1-2; TRBD1 might be the D (5 bases). Germline lookup yields CDR1 SQVTM and CDR2 ANQGSEA. Between the trimmed V and J ends, which lost 5 bases and 0 bases, there was a span of 10 bases. CDR3 size: 13 residues. The CDR3 region is CSVKAGTNYGYTF. The CDR3 DNA is TGCAGCGTTAAGGCAGGGACTAACTATGGCTACACCTTC. Full variable domain (rest looked up from reference TRBV29-1 and TRBJ1-2): SAVISQKPSRDICQRGTSLTIQCQVDSQVTMMFWYRQQPGQSLTLIATANQGSEATYESGFVIDKFPISRPNLTFSTLTVSNMSPEDSSIYLCSVKAGTNYGYTFGSGTRLTVV.

V gene TRBV27 combines with J gene TRBJ2-6, with 7 bases matching TRBD1. Losses at the gene ends were 3 bases for V and 2 bases for J; bases not matched to a gene: 4. The CDR3 extends over 16 amino acids. Germline CDR1 and CDR2: MNHEY and SMNVEV (reference sequence). For the CDR3, the DNA is TGTGCCAGCAGTTTCGCCGGGACAGCTGGGGCCAACGTCCTGACTTTC. It yields the protein CASSFAGTAGANVLTF.

This clone has more than one count but fewer than ten. V and J are TRBV19 and TRBJ2-7; maybe TRBD1 (6 bases). Germline CDR1 LNHDA, CDR2 SQIVND (reference sequence). Trimming stripped 8 bases from V and 0 bases from J, with 14 bases between. The CDR3 length is 14 residues. The CDR3 protein is CASASNRVSYEQYF. CDR3 DNA: TGTGCCAGTGCATCCAACAGGGTCTCCTACGAGCAGTACTTC.

The gene calls are TRBV18 and TRBJ2-2; D is unresolved. V lost 3 bases to trimming and J lost 0 bases, with 11 bases between them. This CDR3 is built from 16 residues. Germline V lookup: CDR1 KGHSH, CDR2 LQKENI. CDR3 in DNA: TGTGCCAGCTCACCCATGTTTCAGGCGAACACCGGGGAGCTGTTTTTT. Translating gives CASSPMFQANTGELFF. The full variable domain, in which reference TRBV18 and TRBJ2-2 provide the parts outside the CDR3, is NAGVMQNPRHLVRRRGQEARLRCSPMKGHSHVYWYRQLPEEGLKFMVYLQKENIIDESGMPKERFSAEFPKEGPSILRIQQVVRGDSAAYFCASSPMFQANTGELFFGEGSRLTVL.

Regarding this clone: This same CDR3 is encoded by further DNA sequences in the sample. The rearrangement uses TRBV29-1 and TRBJ1-2; 9 positions match TRBD1. Trimming removed 4 bases from V and 8 bases from J; junction bases left unmatched: 5. The CDR3 consists of 12 residues. Germline V lookup: CDR1 SQVTM, CDR2 ANQGSEA. CDR3 coding DNA: TGCAGCGTTGGGGGACAGGGATACGGCTACACCTTC. Protein sequence: CSVGGQGYGYTF.